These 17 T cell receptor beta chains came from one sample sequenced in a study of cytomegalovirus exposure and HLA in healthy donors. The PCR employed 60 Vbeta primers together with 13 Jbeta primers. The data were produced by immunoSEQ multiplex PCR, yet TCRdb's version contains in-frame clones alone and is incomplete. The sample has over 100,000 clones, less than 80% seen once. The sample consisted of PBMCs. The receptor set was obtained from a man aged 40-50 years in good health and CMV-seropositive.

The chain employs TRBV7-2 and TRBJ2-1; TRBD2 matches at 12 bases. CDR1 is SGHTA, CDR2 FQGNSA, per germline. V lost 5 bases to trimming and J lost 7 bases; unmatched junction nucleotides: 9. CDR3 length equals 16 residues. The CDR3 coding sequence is TGTGCCAGCAGCGCCAGACTAGCGGGAGAACGGAATGAGCAGTTCTTC. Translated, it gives CASSARLAGERNEQFF.

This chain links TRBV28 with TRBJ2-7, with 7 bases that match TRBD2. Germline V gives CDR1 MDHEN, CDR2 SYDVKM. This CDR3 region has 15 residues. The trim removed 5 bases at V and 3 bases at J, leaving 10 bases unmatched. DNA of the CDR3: TGTGCCAGCAGTCGGACTAGTTTAAAGCTCTACGAGCAGTACTTC. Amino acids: CASSRTSLKLYEQYF.

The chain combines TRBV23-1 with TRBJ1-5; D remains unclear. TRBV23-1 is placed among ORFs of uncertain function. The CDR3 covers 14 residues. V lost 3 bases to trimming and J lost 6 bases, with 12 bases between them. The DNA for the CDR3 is TGCGCCAGCAGTCACCCTCCTGGGAGTCAGCCCCAGCATTTT. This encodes CASSHPPGSQPQHF.

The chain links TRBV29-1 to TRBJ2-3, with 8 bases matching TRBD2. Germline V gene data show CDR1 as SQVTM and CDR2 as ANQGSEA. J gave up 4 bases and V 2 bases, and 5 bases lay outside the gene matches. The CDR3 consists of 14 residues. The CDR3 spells CSVERTSTADTQYF. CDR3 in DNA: TGCAGCGTTGAACGGACTAGCACCGCAGATACGCAGTATTTT.

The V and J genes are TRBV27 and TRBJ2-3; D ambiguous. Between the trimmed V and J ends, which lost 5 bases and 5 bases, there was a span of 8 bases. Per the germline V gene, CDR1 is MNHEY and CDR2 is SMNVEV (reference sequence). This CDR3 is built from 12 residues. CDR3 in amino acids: CASSPLGDTQYF. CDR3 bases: TGTGCCAGCAGTCCCCTCGGAGATACGCAGTATTTT.

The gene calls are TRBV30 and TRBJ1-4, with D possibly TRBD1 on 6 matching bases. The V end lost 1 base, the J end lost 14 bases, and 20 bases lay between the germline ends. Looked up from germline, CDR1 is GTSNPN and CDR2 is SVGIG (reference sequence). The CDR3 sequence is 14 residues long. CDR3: CAWSGKFSRTVLFF. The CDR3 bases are TGTGCCTGGAGTGGTAAATTCTCTAGGACAGTGCTGTTTTTT.

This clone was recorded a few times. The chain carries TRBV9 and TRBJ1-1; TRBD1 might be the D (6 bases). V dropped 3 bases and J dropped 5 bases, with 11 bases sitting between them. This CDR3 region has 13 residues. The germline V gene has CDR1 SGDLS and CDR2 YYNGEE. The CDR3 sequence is CASSATGRTEAFF. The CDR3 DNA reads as TGTGCCAGCAGCGCAACAGGGCGGACTGAAGCTTTCTTT.

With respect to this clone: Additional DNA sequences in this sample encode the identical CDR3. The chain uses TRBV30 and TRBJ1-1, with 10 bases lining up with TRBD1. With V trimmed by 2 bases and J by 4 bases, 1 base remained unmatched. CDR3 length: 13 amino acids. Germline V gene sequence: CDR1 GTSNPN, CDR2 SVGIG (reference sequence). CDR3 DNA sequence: TGTGCCTGGAGTAGGACAGGGGGCACTGAAGCTTTCTTT. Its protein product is CAWSRTGGTEAFF.

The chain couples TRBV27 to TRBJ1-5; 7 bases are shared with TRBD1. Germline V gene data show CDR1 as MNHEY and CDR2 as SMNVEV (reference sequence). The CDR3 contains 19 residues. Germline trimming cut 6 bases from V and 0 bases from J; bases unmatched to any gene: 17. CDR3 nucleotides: TGTGCCAGCAGGCTCCGTTGGGACAGCCTACCGAATAGCAATCAGCCCCAGCATTTT. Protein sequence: CASRLRWDSLPNSNQPQHF.

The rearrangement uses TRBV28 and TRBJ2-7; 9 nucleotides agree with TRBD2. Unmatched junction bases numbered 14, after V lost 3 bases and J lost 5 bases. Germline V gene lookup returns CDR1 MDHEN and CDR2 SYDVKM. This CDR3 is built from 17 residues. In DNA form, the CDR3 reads TGTGCCAGCAGTTTGCTCAGCGGGGGGCTCCCCGGGCACGAGCAGTACTTC. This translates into CASSLLSGGLPGHEQYF.

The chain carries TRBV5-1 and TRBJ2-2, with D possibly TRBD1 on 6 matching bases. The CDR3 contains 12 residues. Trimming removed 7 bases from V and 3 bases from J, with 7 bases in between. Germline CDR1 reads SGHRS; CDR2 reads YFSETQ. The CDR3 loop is CASQGYTGELFF. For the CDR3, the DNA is TGCGCCAGCCAGGGGTACACCGGGGAGCTGTTTTTT.

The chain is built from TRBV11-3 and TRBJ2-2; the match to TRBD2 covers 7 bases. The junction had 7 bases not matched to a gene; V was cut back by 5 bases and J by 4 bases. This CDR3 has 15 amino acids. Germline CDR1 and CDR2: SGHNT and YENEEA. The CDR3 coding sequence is TGTGCCAGCAGCCCCCGAGCGGGGAGCACCGGGGAGCTGTTTTTT. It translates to CASSPRAGSTGELFF.

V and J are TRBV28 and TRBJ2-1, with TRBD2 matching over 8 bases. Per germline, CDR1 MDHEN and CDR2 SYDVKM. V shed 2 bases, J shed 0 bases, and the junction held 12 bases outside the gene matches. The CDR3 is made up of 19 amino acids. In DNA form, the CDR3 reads TGTGCCAGCAGTTTAATTAGAAGACTAGCGATGAGCTCCTACAATGAGCAGTTCTTC. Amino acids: CASSLIRRLAMSSYNEQFF.

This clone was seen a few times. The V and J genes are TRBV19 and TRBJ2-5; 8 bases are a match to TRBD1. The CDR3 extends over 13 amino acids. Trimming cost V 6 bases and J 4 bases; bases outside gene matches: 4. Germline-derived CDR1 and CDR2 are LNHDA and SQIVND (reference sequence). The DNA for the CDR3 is TGTGCCAGTAGCTCAGGGGGCCGAGAGACCCAGTACTTC. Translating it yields CASSSGGRETQYF.

CDR3 DNA sequence: TGTGCCTGTACCCGGACAGGGAACCAAGAGACCCAGTACTTC. Translation: CACTRTGNQETQYF. The gene calls are TRBV30 and TRBJ2-5; 8 bases are shared with TRBD1. This CDR3 contains 14 residues. CDR1 is GTSNPN and CDR2 is SVGIG in the germline V gene (reference sequence). J lost 0 bases, V lost 6 bases, and 6 bases had no gene match. The complete variable domain, with remaining parts taken from reference TRBV30 and TRBJ2-5, reads SQTIHQWPATLVQPVGSPLSLECTVEGTSNPNLYWYRQAAGRGLQLLFYSVGIGQISSEVPQNLSASRPQDRQFILSSKKLLLSDSGFYLCACTRTGNQETQYFGPGTRLLVL.

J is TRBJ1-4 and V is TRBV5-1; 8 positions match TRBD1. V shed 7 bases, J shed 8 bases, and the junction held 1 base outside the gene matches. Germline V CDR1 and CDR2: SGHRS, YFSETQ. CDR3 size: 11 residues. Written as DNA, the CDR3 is TGCGCCAGCCGACAGGGGGAAAAACTGTTTTTT. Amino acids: CASRQGEKLFF.

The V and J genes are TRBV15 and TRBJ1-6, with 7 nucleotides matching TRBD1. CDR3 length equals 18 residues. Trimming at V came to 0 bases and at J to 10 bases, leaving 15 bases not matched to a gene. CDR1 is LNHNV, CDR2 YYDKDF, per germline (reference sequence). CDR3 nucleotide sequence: TGTGCCACCAGCAGAGATCGGGACAGTCGCTCCTTTGGATCACCCCTCCACTTT. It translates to CATSRDRDSRSFGSPLHF.